This T cell receptor beta chain is from a study of response to subunit inactivated influenza vaccine. General study findings and limits: Each seasonal influenza vaccination recruits few new T cells, the authors suggested.

TCRdb reprocessed the RT-PCR reads with MiXCR, giving one entry per CDR3 protein. Among around 530,000 distinct CDR3 sequences listed, about 12% were seen once. Germline values: CDR1 SGHRS, CDR2 YFSETQ. V gave up 6 bases and J gave up 1 base, with 16 bases separating them. This CDR3 region has 15 residues. Regarding this clonotype: Its antigen is unidentified.

Sample: PBMCs from blood, taken on the day of vaccination. The V call is TRBV5-1, the J call TRBJ2-5; D possibly corresponds to TRBD2 (6 bases). This TCR derives from a man aged 45-60 years who received an inactivated influenza vaccine. CDR3 coding DNA: TGCGCCAGCAATCCCGGGGCGGGAACCCAAGAGACCCAGTACTTC. Translation gives CASNPGAGTQETQYF.